The 4 T cell receptor beta chains in this list originate from one sample, sequenced in a study of blood T cell repertoires in COVID-19. Repertoires were generated with immunoSEQ multiplex PCR, while TCRdb's copy carries only in-frame clones and drops some. The data contain 140,000 or so clones, around nine tenths of them singletons. The sample comprised peripheral blood. All receptors derive from a woman aged 45-65 years with active or convalescent COVID-19.

V and J are TRBV4-1 and TRBJ1-1, with unresolved D. This CDR3 is built from 14 residues. Germline V gene data show CDR1 as MGHRA and CDR2 as YSYEKL. Deletions cut 0 bases from V and 6 bases from J, with 11 bases between. CDR3 coding DNA: TGCGCCAGCAGCCAAGATACGCAGTACGCTGAAGCTTTCTTT. This gives the protein CASSQDTQYAEAFF.

The genes are TRBV7-3 and TRBJ2-5, with 10 nucleotides matching TRBD1. V lost 5 bases and J lost 4; bases outside the gene matches: 4. Germline assignment: CDR1 SGHTA and CDR2 FQGTGA. The CDR3 consists of 14 residues. The CDR3 sequence: CASSRQGAGETQYF. The CDR3 nucleotides read TGTGCCAGCAGCAGACAGGGGGCTGGAGAGACCCAGTACTTC.

The chain combines TRBV18 with TRBJ1-1; 7 nucleotides align to TRBD1. Germline lookup yields CDR1 KGHSH and CDR2 LQKENI. V dropped 3 bases and J dropped 8; count of bases not matched to a gene: 9. The CDR3 length is 14 residues. As DNA, the CDR3 is TGTGCCAGCTCACCGGAACACAGGGGCAGCGAAGCTTTCTTT. This gives the protein CASSPEHRGSEAFF.

The chain combines TRBV5-1 with TRBJ1-2; 7 bases align to TRBD1. Germline CDR1 is SGHRS and CDR2 is YFSETQ. Trimming removed 8 bases from V and 4 bases from J; junction bases left unmatched: 14. The CDR3 loop spans 15 amino acids. CDR3 amino acids: CASSARGTDTYGYTF. The CDR3, as DNA: TGCGCCAGTTCTGCTCGCGGGACAGATACCTATGGCTACACCTTC. Full variable domain (remainder filled in from reference TRBV5-1 and TRBJ1-2): KAGVTQTPRYLIKTRGQQVTLSCSPISGHRSVSWYQQTPGQGLQFLFEYFSETQRNKGNFPGRFSGRQFSNSRSEMNVSTLELGDSALYLCASSARGTDTYGYTFGSGTRLTVV.